This is a list of T cell receptor beta chains from one sample in a study of Graves' ophthalmopathy and Graves' hyperthyroidism. TCRdb itself ran the multiplex PCR reads through MiXCR, one entry per CDR3 protein. In the table there are hundreds of thousands of distinct CDR3 sequences, about 46% of which are singletons. Sequenced sample: peripheral blood. These receptors were taken from an adult man with Graves' ophthalmopathy. Each CDR3 is given with its conserved first and last residue. A D gene is named only where the DNA matches it firmly. Not every row has a clone size; where given, it reads once, few, many or a size class.

V	D	J	size	CDR3	DNA
TRBV5-5	NA	TRBJ1-5	NA	CASSSDGGRQPQHF	TGTGCCAGCAGCTCTGACGGGGGGCGGCAGCCCCAGCATTTT
TRBV19	TRBD1	TRBJ1-2	NA	CASSVLGTAHDGYTF	TGTGCCAGTAGTGTCCTCGGGACAGCCCATGATGGCTACACCTTC
TRBV24-1	NA	TRBJ1-5	many	CATRGNQPQHF	TGTGCCACCAGGGGCAATCAGCCCCAGCATTTT
TRBV4-1	NA	TRBJ1-2	NA	CASSFVGRRNYGYTF	TGCGCCAGCAGCTTCGTCGGGAGGAGGAACTATGGCTACACCTTC
TRBV25-1	NA	TRBJ2-7	many	CASRGHEQYF	TGTGCCAGCAGGGGCCACGAGCAGTACTTC
TRBV4-1	NA	TRBJ2-5	NA	CASSQRPETQYF	TGCGCCAGCAGCCAAAGACCAGAGACCCAGTACTTC
TRBV14	NA	TRBJ1-1	many	CASSQYGTEAFF	TGTGCCAGCAGCCAGTATGGCACTGAAGCTTTCTTT
TRBV12-3/TRBV12-4	NA	TRBJ1-2	many	CASSPSGRNVYGYTF	TGTGCCAGCAGTCCCTCGGGACGGAACGTCTATGGCTACACCTTC
TRBV14	NA	TRBJ2-7	NA	CASSQDLGSEQYF	TGTGCCAGCAGCCAAGATCTTGGCTCCGAGCAGTACTTC
TRBV7-2	TRBD1	TRBJ2-6	NA	CASSLGVGGIGTGGPGANVLTF	TGTGCCAGCAGCTTAGGTGTGGGGGGTATCGGGACAGGGGGCCCTGGGGCCAACGTCCTGACTTTC
TRBV29-1	NA	TRBJ1-2	NA	CSVVGLTRYGYTF	TGCAGCGTTGTAGGACTGACCCGTTATGGCTACACCTTC
TRBV3-1	NA	TRBJ2-2	few	CASSSPSGELFF	TGTGCCAGCAGCTCTCCCAGTGGGGAGCTGTTTTTT
TRBV20-1	TRBD2	TRBJ2-5	few	CSASTVQREHKETQYF	TGCAGTGCCAGTACGGTCCAGCGGGAGCACAAGGAGACCCAGTACTTC
TRBV10-3	TRBD2	TRBJ2-5	NA	CAISESTGLAGQETQYF	TGTGCCATCAGTGAGTCGACGGGGTTAGCGGGGCAAGAGACCCAGTACTTC
TRBV24-1	NA	TRBJ2-7	NA	CATSDPTTYEQYF	TGTGCCACCAGTGACCCGACCACATACGAGCAGTACTTC
TRBV5-8	NA	TRBJ2-7	NA	CASSQEGDEQYF	TGTGCCAGCAGCCAAGAGGGCGACGAGCAGTACTTC
TRBV9	NA	TRBJ1-6	NA	CASSLLQGFSPLHF	TGTGCCAGCAGTTTACTGCAGGGGTTTTCACCCCTCCACTTT
TRBV19	NA	TRBJ1-5	few	CASSIAGGNQPQHF	TGTGCCAGTAGTATCGCAGGGGGCAATCAGCCCCAGCATTTT